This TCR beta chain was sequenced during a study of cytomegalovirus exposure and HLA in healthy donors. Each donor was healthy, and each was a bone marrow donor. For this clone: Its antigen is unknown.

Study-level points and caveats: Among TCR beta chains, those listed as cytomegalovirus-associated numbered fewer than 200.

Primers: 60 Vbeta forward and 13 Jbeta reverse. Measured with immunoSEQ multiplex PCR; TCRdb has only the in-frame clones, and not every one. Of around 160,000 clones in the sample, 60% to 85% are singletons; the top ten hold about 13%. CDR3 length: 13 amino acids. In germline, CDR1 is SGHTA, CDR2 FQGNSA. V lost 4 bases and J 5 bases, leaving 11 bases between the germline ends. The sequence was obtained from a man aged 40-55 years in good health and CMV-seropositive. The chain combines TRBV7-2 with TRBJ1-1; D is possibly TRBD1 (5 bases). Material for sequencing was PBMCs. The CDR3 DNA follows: TGTGCCAGCAGCTCCGACCAGGGTACTGAAGCTTTCTTT. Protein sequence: CASSSDQGTEAFF.